What follows are 20 T cell receptor beta chains derived from one specimen sequenced in a study of naive and memory T cell subsets. Both TRBC1 and TRBC2 were covered by a beta constant-region primer of two equimolar oligonucleotides. The ligated cDNA underwent four PCR rounds using SP2 and nested alpha and beta constant-region primers. TCRdb re-called the UMI-ligation and nested PCR reads through MiXCR, storing one row per CDR3 protein. The sample records 80,000 or so distinct CDR3 sequences, about 10% being singletons. Sequenced sample: naive CD8+ T cells from blood. These receptors all come from a human donor in good health.

At least ten counts were recorded for this clonotype. The V gene is TRBV6-2 or TRBV6-3, the J gene TRBJ1-2; tentatively, D is TRBD1 (5 bases). CDR3 length: 15 residues. The V end lost 3 bases, the J end lost 6 bases, and 17 bases lay between the germline ends. Germline V gene data show CDR1 as MNHEY and CDR2 as SVGEGT. CDR3 amino acids: CASSYSLQGWDGYTF. In nucleotides, the CDR3 is TGTGCCAGCAGTTATTCGTTGCAGGGATGGGATGGCTACACCTTC.

This chain joins TRBV27 and TRBJ2-7; perhaps TRBD1 as D (6 bases). In germline, CDR1 is MNHEY, CDR2 SMNVEV (reference sequence). V was shortened by 5 bases and J by 8 bases, with 10 bases between the two germline ends. CDR3 length equals 11 residues. The DNA of the CDR3 is TGTGCCAGCAGTACAGGGTCCCAGCAGTACTTC. It specifies CASSTGSQQYF.

This clonotype was seen at least ten times. This chain links TRBV12-3 or TRBV12-4 with TRBJ2-1; a possible D gene is TRBD2 (5 bases). The CDR3 is 14 amino acids. The V end was cut by 5 bases, the J end by 7 bases, with 15 bases between. CDR3 sequence reads: CASSETPSFNEQFF. The CDR3 DNA reads as TGTGCCAGCAGTGAGACCCCTAGCTTTAATGAGCAGTTCTTC.

This clonotype was seen more than once but under ten times. The chain joins TRBV20-1 to TRBJ1-1; D is unclear. Germline V lookup: CDR1 DFQATT, CDR2 SNEGSKA (reference sequence). The CDR3 is 15 amino acids. The V gene lost 3 bases and the J gene lost 0 bases, with 14 bases spanning the gap. CDR3 protein: CSASGVLGMNTEAFF. Written as DNA, the CDR3 is TGCAGTGCTAGTGGCGTTTTAGGAATGAACACTGAAGCTTTCTTT.

This clonotype was seen at least ten times. The chain recombines TRBV20-1 with TRBJ2-7; a weak D match, TRBD2 (6 bases). Deletions cut 0 bases from V and 7 bases from J, with 19 bases between. This CDR3 has 15 residues. Germline-derived CDR1 and CDR2 are DFQATT and SNEGSKA (reference sequence). For the CDR3, the DNA is TGCAGTGCTAGAGATCGGGACTCTGAGTTATGGGAGCAGTACTTC. Residues: CSARDRDSELWEQYF.

V gene TRBV6-5 combines with J gene TRBJ1-1; the D is unclear. Germline assignment: CDR1 MNHEY and CDR2 SVGAGI. This CDR3 has 14 residues. Trimming left V 0 bases short and J 4 bases short, with 9 bases between. The CDR3 coding sequence is TGTGCCAGCAGTTACTCGATCATAGGCACTGAAGCTTTCTTT. It codes for CASSYSIIGTEAFF.

Only a few counts were recorded for this clonotype. The V gene is TRBV29-1, the J gene TRBJ2-1, with D possibly TRBD1 on 5 matching bases. In germline, CDR1 is SQVTM, CDR2 ANQGSEA. V lost 4 bases and J 0 bases, leaving 16 bases between the germline ends. The CDR3 covers 16 residues. The CDR3 DNA reads TGCAGCGTTGGGGGCCTCGCAGGCAGCTCCTACAATGAGCAGTTCTTC. It codes for CSVGGLAGSSYNEQFF.

The chain combines TRBV5-5 with TRBJ2-7, with 9 bases identical to TRBD2. The CDR3 covers 15 residues. V lost 4 bases to trimming and J lost 4 bases; unmatched junction nucleotides: 9. Germline-derived CDR1 and CDR2 are SGHKS and YYEKEE (reference sequence). Written as DNA, the CDR3 is TGTGCCAGCAGCGCAGCTAGCGGGAAGGTTTACGAGCAGTACTTC. Protein sequence: CASSAASGKVYEQYF.

This clonotype was counted only a few times. This chain connects TRBV20-1 to TRBJ2-7; TRBD1 might be the D (6 bases). The ends were cut back, 6 bases at V and 3 bases at J, with 18 bases in the middle. The CDR3 contains 14 residues. The germline CDR1 and CDR2 sequences are DFQATT and SNEGSKA (reference sequence). DNA for the CDR3: TGCAGTGCCCGACAGGTGATGGGCGGCTACGAGCAGTACTTC. Amino acid sequence: CSARQVMGGYEQYF.

In DNA form, the CDR3 reads TGCGCCAGCAGCCAGTTAGGAGAGGGCCGTAGCACAGATACGCAGTATTTT. Its translation is CASSQLGEGRSTDTQYF. The chain has TRBV4-1 and TRBJ2-3, with D possibly being TRBD2 (5 bases). The germline CDR1 and CDR2 sequences are MGHRA and YSYEKL. Trimming removed 3 bases at V and 0 bases at J, with 16 bases between. The CDR3 is 17 amino acids.

This chain uses TRBV12-3 or TRBV12-4 with TRBJ2-1, with D possibly TRBD2 on 7 matching bases. V was shortened by 6 bases and J by 4 bases, with 19 bases between the two germline ends. The CDR3 loop spans 16 amino acids. Written as DNA, the CDR3 is TGTGCCAGCAGCCTTGGGCCGCGGGGGCCTTACAATGAGCAGTTCTTC. This sequence encodes CASSLGPRGPYNEQFF.

This chain links TRBV12-3 or TRBV12-4 with TRBJ1-6; D is possibly TRBD1 (5 bases). Trimming left V 5 bases short and J 10 bases short, with 9 bases between. The CDR3 has 12 residues. CDR3 region: CASSEGRSPLHF. In DNA form, the CDR3 reads TGTGCCAGCAGTGAGGGGAGGTCACCCCTCCACTTT.

There are many counts of this clonotype. The chain has TRBV20-1 and TRBJ2-1; 10 bases align to TRBD2. J lost 3 bases, V lost 1 base, and 3 bases had no gene match. The CDR3 is 15 residues long. From germline, CDR1 is DFQATT and CDR2 SNEGSKA (reference sequence). The CDR3 sequence is CSARVSSGSYNEQFF. DNA for the CDR3: TGCAGTGCTAGAGTTTCTAGCGGGAGCTACAATGAGCAGTTCTTC.

The chain is built from TRBV3-1 and TRBJ2-7; TRBD2 aligns across 8 bases. Germline V gene lookup returns CDR1 LGHDT and CDR2 YNNKEL (reference sequence). The junction had 7 bases not matched to a gene; V was cut back by 0 bases and J by 3 bases. The CDR3 extends over 16 amino acids. CDR3 coding DNA: TGTGCCAGCAGCCAAGAGGCCTCGGGACTAGTCTACGAGCAGTACTTC. This gives the protein CASSQEASGLVYEQYF.

This clonotype was seen at least ten times. This chain uses TRBV4-2 with TRBJ2-7, with a tentative D call TRBD1 (6 bases). Germline CDR1 reads LGHNA; CDR2 reads YNFKEQ. Trimming shortened V by 4 bases and J by 0 bases, and 10 bases separated the two germline ends. The CDR3 loop spans 14 amino acids. The CDR3 coding sequence is TGTGCCAGCAGCCCAGGGGTCGACTCCTACGAGCAGTACTTC. Translating it yields CASSPGVDSYEQYF.

This clonotype was detected ten times or more. The J gene is TRBJ2-7, the V gene TRBV13; 8 positions agree with TRBD1. The CDR3 is 13 amino acids. Trimming cost V 7 bases and J 5 bases; bases outside gene matches: 7. Per the germline V gene, CDR1 is PRHDT and CDR2 is FYEKMQ (reference sequence). As DNA, the CDR3 is TGTGCCAGCATGGGACAGGATTTCCACGAGCAGTACTTC. This translates into CASMGQDFHEQYF.

This clonotype was detected only a few times. The V call is TRBV7-2, the J call TRBJ2-1; 9 bases match TRBD2. The CDR3 length is 18 residues. Germline CDR1 SGHTA, CDR2 FQGNSA. Trimming removed 1 base from V and 7 bases from J; junction bases left unmatched: 14. The CDR3 DNA follows: TGTGCCAGCAGCTTAGGCCATGGCGGCGGGAGGGCCGGAAATGAGCAGTTCTTC. The encoded protein is CASSLGHGGGRAGNEQFF.

This clonotype occurred a few times. The chain has TRBV7-6 and TRBJ2-6, with no clear D. The V gene lost 1 base and the J gene lost 0 bases, with 4 bases spanning the gap. CDR1 SGHVS and CDR2 FNYEAQ come from the germline V gene. The length of the CDR3 is 15 residues. CDR3 nucleotide sequence: TGTGCCAGCAGCTTAGAGGGCTCTGGGGCCAACGTCCTGACTTTC. It yields the protein CASSLEGSGANVLTF.

This clonotype was seen at least ten times. V usage is TRBV29-1 and J usage is TRBJ2-1, with 7 positions matching TRBD2. In germline, CDR1 is SQVTM, CDR2 ANQGSEA. V dropped 4 bases and J dropped 9; count of bases not matched to a gene: 9. The CDR3 is made up of 13 amino acids. CDR3 sequence reads: CSVGPGRAVEQFF. In nucleotides, the CDR3 is TGCAGCGTTGGGCCAGGGAGGGCAGTTGAGCAGTTCTTC.

This clonotype has a count of ten or more. The chain has TRBV12-3 or TRBV12-4 and TRBJ2-7; D is ambiguous. Trimming took off 3 bases at V and 2 bases at J, with 8 bases between the two ends. This CDR3 is 13 amino acids long. The CDR3 nucleotides are TGTGCCAGCAGTTTTGGGCCGACCTACGAGCAGTACTTC. Translating it yields CASSFGPTYEQYF.